The 32 T cell receptor beta chains given below trace back to one sample, sequenced in a study of OX40 agonist ivuxolimab in advanced cancers. Profiled with immunoSEQ multiplex PCR; TCRdb holds only in-frame clones, not every one. The table records tens of thousands of clones, around 83% of them present only once. Sample: CD4+ or CD8+ T cells sorted from blood, taken in a trial of the OX40 agonist ivuxolimab. Receptors were obtained from an adult with an advanced solid tumor such as melanoma, head and neck, liver or kidney cancer.

The V gene is TRBV5-6, the J gene TRBJ2-5, with D possibly being TRBD1 or TRBD2 (6 bases each). Germline V gene data show CDR1 as SGHDT and CDR2 as YYEEEE. Between the trimmed V and J ends, which lost 2 bases and 4 bases, there was a span of 18 bases. The CDR3 loop spans 16 amino acids. The CDR3 is CASSFGLGGLGETQYF. DNA of the CDR3: TGTGCCAGCAGCTTTGGTTTAGGGGGACTCGGAGAGACCCAGTACTTC.

This clone has just one count. This chain joins TRBV7-2 and TRBJ2-1; TRBD2 matches 14 bases. Germline CDR1 SGHTA, CDR2 FQGNSA. J gave up 7 bases and V 5 bases, and 7 bases lay outside the gene matches. The CDR3 totals 16 residues. This chain's CDR3 is CASSPRLAGGGNEQFF. The CDR3 nucleotides are TGTGCCAGCAGCCCACGACTAGCGGGAGGGGGTAATGAGCAGTTCTTC.

The V and J genes are TRBV14 and TRBJ1-2; D is uncertain. The CDR3 spans 12 residues. V was shortened by 1 base and J by 3 bases, with 3 bases between the two germline ends. The V gene's germline CDR1 is SGHDN and CDR2 FVKESK. The CDR3 here is CASSQAHYGYTF. CDR3 sequence (DNA): TGTGCCAGCAGCCAAGCCCACTATGGCTACACCTTC.

The genes are TRBV4-2 and TRBJ2-4; the D is unclear. Trimming pared 1 base from V and 3 bases from J, leaving 13 bases between. The CDR3 is 16 residues long. Germline loops: CDR1 LGHNA, CDR2 YNFKEQ. This CDR3 is CASSQGTTFDKNIQYF. The CDR3 DNA is TGTGCCAGCAGCCAAGGTACGACTTTCGACAAAAACATTCAGTACTTC.

The chain is built from TRBV4-3 and TRBJ2-5; unclear D gene. This CDR3 is built from 14 residues. Germline CDR1 is LGHNA and CDR2 is YSLEER. V lost 0 bases and J 2 bases, leaving 7 bases between the germline ends. The DNA of the CDR3 is TGCGCCAGCAGCCAAGATATAGGGCAAGAGACCCAGTACTTC. Its translation is CASSQDIGQETQYF.

The rearrangement joins TRBV28 to TRBJ1-1; possibly TRBD1 for D (5 bases). Germline CDR1 is MDHEN and CDR2 is SYDVKM. Trimming took 3 bases from V and 5 from J, leaving 13 bases between them. This CDR3 comprises 14 residues. This chain's CDR3 is CASSFMGLKTEAFF. The CDR3, as DNA: TGTGCCAGCAGTTTTATGGGACTTAAAACTGAAGCTTTCTTT.

There are a few counts of this clone. The rearrangement joins TRBV7-2 to TRBJ1-2; 10 bases are a match to TRBD1. The V gene's germline CDR1 is SGHTA and CDR2 FQGNSA. CDR3 length: 13 residues. V shed 3 bases, J shed 6 bases, and the junction held 1 base outside the gene matches. In DNA form, the CDR3 reads TGTGCCAGCAGCTTGGGACAGGGGAATGGCTACACCTTC. Protein sequence: CASSLGQGNGYTF.

CDR3 residues: CASSTGTGNSPLHF. In nucleotides, the CDR3 is TGTGCCAGCAGTACCGGGACAGGCAATTCACCCCTCCACTTT. The chain couples TRBV6-5 to TRBJ1-6; TRBD1 matches at 8 bases. Germline assignment: CDR1 MNHEY and CDR2 SVGAGI. After removal of 5 bases from V and 7 bases from J, the junction contained 4 bases not matched to a gene. The CDR3 consists of 14 residues.

A single count supports this clone. The V and J genes are TRBV10-3 and TRBJ2-3; D is tentatively TRBD1 or TRBD2 (5 bases each). Trimming cost V 9 bases and J 3 bases, with 16 bases left between them. The CDR3 spans 14 residues. Germline V gene data show CDR1 as ENHRY and CDR2 as SYGVKD. For the CDR3, the DNA is TGTGCCATGATGGCTGGGGGATCGACAGATACGCAGTATTTT. This codes for CAMMAGGSTDTQYF.

This clone was seen a single time. CDR3 amino acids: CASSLTNTGELFF. CDR3 nucleotides: TGCGCCAGCAGTCTGACGAACACCGGGGAGCTGTTTTTT. This chain uses TRBV5-1 with TRBJ2-2; D remains ambiguous. V was pared by 5 bases and J by 0 bases, with 5 bases between. The CDR3 length is 13 residues. Germline assignment: CDR1 SGHRS and CDR2 YFSETQ.

The chain uses TRBV11-2 and TRBJ2-1; D may be TRBD1 or TRBD2 (5 bases each). The CDR3 contains 12 residues. Germline CDR1 reads SGHAT; CDR2 reads FQNNGV. V lost 4 bases to trimming and J lost 12 bases, with 13 bases between them. CDR3 loop: CASSSEGSLQFF. In DNA form, the CDR3 reads TGTGCCAGCAGCTCAGAGGGGTCGTTGCAGTTCTTC. The variable domain in full, completed from reference TRBV11-2 and TRBJ2-1, reads EAGVAQSPRYKIIEKRQSVAFWCNPISGHATLYWYQQILGQGPKLLIQFQNNGVVDDSQLPKDRFSAERLKGVDSTLKIQPAKLEDSAVYLCASSSEGSLQFFGPGTRLTVL.

CDR3 in DNA: TGCAGCGTCAGGACTAGCGGATACAATGAGCAGTTCTTC. This translates into CSVRTSGYNEQFF. The chain has TRBV29-1 and TRBJ2-1; TRBD2 aligns across 10 bases. The CDR3 loop spans 13 amino acids. CDR1 and CDR2 (germline): SQVTM, ANQGSEA. J lost 4 bases, V lost 6 bases, and 3 bases had no gene match.

The chain carries TRBV5-1 and TRBJ1-1; 9 positions agree with TRBD1. The V segment lost 4 bases and the J segment 7 bases; nucleotides outside the gene matches: 5. Germline loops: CDR1 SGHRS, CDR2 YFSETQ. The CDR3 is 13 residues long. Here the CDR3 reads CASSQKDRGEAFF. The CDR3, as DNA: TGCGCCAGCAGCCAAAAGGACAGGGGTGAAGCTTTCTTT.

The chain links TRBV4-3 to TRBJ1-4; the match to TRBD1 covers 8 bases. Trimming cost V 1 base and J 8 bases; bases outside gene matches: 9. Germline V CDR1 and CDR2: LGHNA, YSLEER. The CDR3 length is 16 residues. As DNA, the CDR3 is TGCGCCAGCAGCCAAGGGTTGGACAGGGCGGGAGAAAAACTGTTTTTT. This encodes CASSQGLDRAGEKLFF.

The chain carries TRBV6-1 and TRBJ2-2; 9 bases map to TRBD1. This CDR3 comprises 16 residues. In germline, CDR1 is MNHNS, CDR2 SASEGT. Germline trimming cut 2 bases from V and 9 bases from J; bases unmatched to any gene: 10. CDR3 loop: CASSEYGTGSVRELFF. In DNA, the CDR3 is TGTGCCAGCAGTGAATATGGGACAGGGAGCGTGCGGGAGCTGTTTTTT.

This chain links TRBV20-1 with TRBJ2-3; D is uncertain. The CDR3 totals 11 residues. V shed 6 bases and J shed 5 bases, with 9 bases lying between them. From germline, CDR1 is DFQATT and CDR2 SNEGSKA (reference sequence). The CDR3 region is CSAPLQDTQYF. CDR3 DNA: TGCAGTGCCCCCCTTCAAGATACGCAGTATTTT.

The rearrangement links TRBV11-2 to TRBJ2-2, with a weak D call TRBD2 (7 bases). V dropped 4 bases and J dropped 7 bases, with 16 bases sitting between them. Germline lookup yields CDR1 SGHAT and CDR2 FQNNGV. This CDR3 comprises 15 residues. In DNA, the CDR3 is TGTGCCAGCAGCTGGGGACTACGAGGGGGCGGGGAGCTGTTTTTT. It codes for CASSWGLRGGGELFF.

The rearrangement uses TRBV5-8 and TRBJ1-4; 8 bases fit TRBD1. Per germline, CDR1 SGHTS and CDR2 YDEGEE. V was pared by 3 bases and J by 7 bases, with 2 bases of the junction left unmatched. The CDR3 runs 13 residues. The CDR3 bases are TGTGCCAGCAGCTACAGGGGGTCTGAAAAACTGTTTTTT. It yields the protein CASSYRGSEKLFF.

There are many counts of this clone. The CDR3 nucleotides are TGTGCCAGCAGCGACCCGTTGGGATCGAACACTGAAGCTTTCTTT. This encodes CASSDPLGSNTEAFF. V usage is TRBV6-1 and J usage is TRBJ1-1; D is ambiguous. V lost 6 bases to trimming and J lost 1 base, with 15 bases between them. The germline V gene encodes CDR1 MNHNS and CDR2 SASEGT. CDR3 length: 15 residues.

The chain has TRBV2 and TRBJ1-1; the D gene is possibly TRBD1 (6 bases). The CDR3 has 15 residues. V lost 8 bases and J 1 base, leaving 17 bases between the germline ends. Germline V gene lookup returns CDR1 SNHLY and CDR2 FYNNEI. The CDR3 sequence: CASAGRGAPNTEAFF. DNA of the CDR3: TGTGCCAGCGCGGGCCGGGGGGCCCCGAACACTGAAGCTTTCTTT.

The rearrangement uses TRBV5-1 and TRBJ1-4; tentative D call: TRBD1 (5 bases). Trimming pared 3 bases from V and 8 bases from J, leaving 14 bases between. In germline, CDR1 is SGHRS, CDR2 YFSETQ. This CDR3 has 14 amino acids. The CDR3 sequence is CASSSGTRAEKLFF. The DNA of the CDR3 is TGCGCCAGCAGCTCCGGGACCCGGGCAGAAAAACTGTTTTTT.

The genes are TRBV7-2 and TRBJ1-5; D is possibly TRBD1 (5 bases). CDR1 SGHTA and CDR2 FQGNSA come from the germline V gene. V was shortened by 5 bases and J by 7 bases, with 18 bases between the two germline ends. The CDR3 totals 15 residues. The CDR3 loop reads CASSRDPTGGQPQHF. The CDR3 DNA follows: TGTGCCAGCAGCCGAGACCCAACAGGCGGACAGCCCCAGCATTTT. The full variable domain, in which reference TRBV7-2 and TRBJ1-5 provide the parts outside the CDR3, is GAGVSQSPSNKVTEKGKDVELRCDPISGHTALYWYRQSLGQGLEFLIYFQGNSAPDKSGLPSDRFSAERTGGSVSTLTIQRTQQEDSAVYLCASSRDPTGGQPQHFGDGTRLSIL.

As to this clone: With a much larger clone just one base away, this may be a read error. The chain uses TRBV5-1 and TRBJ2-7; TRBD1 matches 7 bases. V was clipped by 2 bases and J by 5 bases; unmatched bases: 4. Germline CDR1 is SGHRS and CDR2 is YFSETQ. There are 13 residues in the CDR3. The CDR3 loop reads CASSLQGQDEQYF. The CDR3 nucleotides are TGCGCCAGCAGCTTACAGGGGCAGGACGAGCAGTACTTC.

This chain connects TRBV4-1 to TRBJ2-3; D is perhaps TRBD2 (5 bases). Trimming cost V 3 bases and J 6 bases, with 13 bases left between them. This CDR3 is built from 14 residues. The germline gives CDR1 MGHRA, CDR2 YSYEKL. The CDR3 DNA sequence: TGCGCCAGCAGCCAGGCGGGTTTCTCGGATACGCAGTATTTT. Translated, it gives CASSQAGFSDTQYF.

This clone was found a few times. The chain combines TRBV10-3 with TRBJ2-1; the match to TRBD2 covers 16 bases. Germline V lookup: CDR1 ENHRY, CDR2 SYGVKD. Losses at the gene ends were 3 bases for V and 9 bases for J; bases not matched to a gene: 5. This CDR3 comprises 16 residues. The CDR3 sequence: CAISDYGTSGRGEQFF. CDR3 sequence (DNA): TGTGCCATCAGTGATTACGGGACTAGCGGGAGGGGTGAGCAGTTCTTC.

V gene TRBV11-2 combines with J gene TRBJ2-7, with D perhaps TRBD1 (5 bases). CDR1 SGHAT and CDR2 FQNNGV come from the germline V gene. Trimming left V 6 bases short and J 6 bases short, with 15 bases between. CDR3 length equals 13 residues. CDR3 sequence reads: CASSLGVSREQYF. The CDR3 DNA is TGTGCCAGCAGTCTAGGGGTTAGCCGCGAGCAGTACTTC.

The chain recombines TRBV5-4 with TRBJ2-2, with D possibly TRBD2 on 5 matching bases. This CDR3 spans 14 amino acids. Trimming took off 2 bases at V and 2 bases at J, with 7 bases between the two ends. Looked up from germline, CDR1 is SGHNT and CDR2 is YYREEE (reference sequence). The CDR3 sequence is CASSFEGNTGELFF. The DNA of the CDR3 is TGTGCCAGCAGCTTCGAGGGAAACACCGGGGAGCTGTTTTTT.

CDR3 protein: CASSYTEAGTDTQYF. CDR3 DNA: TGTGCCAGCAGTTACACGGAGGCGGGCACAGATACGCAGTATTTT. V is TRBV6-5 and J is TRBJ2-3; D perhaps matches TRBD2 (5 bases). CDR1 and CDR2 from the germline V gene are MNHEY and SVGAGI. The V end was cut by 2 bases, the J end by 1 base, with 10 bases between. The CDR3 is made up of 15 amino acids.

CDR3 region: CASSLGQVREAFF. CDR3 nucleotide sequence: TGTGCCAGCAGCTTAGGACAGGTGAGAGAAGCTTTCTTT. The V call is TRBV7-9, the J call TRBJ1-1; D is possibly TRBD1 (6 bases). V was pared by 1 base and J by 8 bases, with 11 bases between. This CDR3 is 13 amino acids long. Germline lookup yields CDR1 SEHNR and CDR2 FQNEAQ (reference sequence).

V gene TRBV27 combines with J gene TRBJ2-3; TRBD2 is a possible D gene (5 bases). V gave up 6 bases and J gave up 2 bases, with 9 bases separating them. The germline V gene has CDR1 MNHEY and CDR2 SMNVEV (reference sequence). The CDR3 length is 13 residues. The CDR3, as DNA: TGTGCCAGCAGGACGGGAAACACAGATACGCAGTATTTT. It specifies CASRTGNTDTQYF.

J is TRBJ1-1 and V is TRBV7-2, with D possibly matching TRBD1 (6 bases). This CDR3 comprises 13 residues. Germline loops: CDR1 SGHTA, CDR2 FQGNSA. The V end was cut by 5 bases, the J end by 5 bases, with 12 bases between. This chain's CDR3 is CASSRQEKTEAFF. The CDR3 bases are TGTGCCAGCAGCCGACAGGAAAAGACTGAAGCTTTCTTT.

This chain connects TRBV19 to TRBJ1-3, with TRBD1 identical over 8 bases. V gave up 9 bases and J gave up 0 bases; unmatched junction bases: 10. Germline CDR1 reads LNHDA; CDR2 reads SQIVND (reference sequence). CDR3 length: 16 residues. The CDR3 sequence is CASLEFGTGSGNTIYF. CDR3 bases: TGTGCCAGCCTAGAATTCGGGACAGGCTCTGGAAACACCATATATTTT.